Described below is a single TCR beta chain sequence and its context. What it binds is unknown. This specimen belongs to a study of blood T cells in healthy people across ages. Across the whole study: With template switching, about one barcoded beta molecule was captured per two T cells.

Primers used in a second PCR of about 6 to 11 cycles were a sample-barcoded 5' primer and a J-beta primer mix. TCRdb re-derived calls from the 5' RACE reads in MiXCR, one entry per CDR3 protein. The sample yields over a million distinct CDR3 sequences, almost 25% seen once. Per the germline V gene, CDR1 is MNHNS and CDR2 is SASEGT. The CDR3 runs to 16 residues. The germline V and J ends were trimmed by 5 bases and 10 bases, with 21 bases remaining between them. Study-wide results and limits: Higher diversity, along with more naive CD4+ cells, distinguished long-lived donors from aged donors.

These same data were also listed under a study on T cells of mothers and their children. As reported in that work: The authors found no persistent microchimeric T cell clones.

This chain connects TRBV6-1 to TRBJ1-6; D unresolved. This TCR came from a girl aged 2-9 years in good health. Sequencing used blood. Here the CDR3 reads CASSRPPEGINSPLHF. Written as DNA, the CDR3 is TGTGCCAGCAGTCGCCCGCCCGAGGGTATTAACTCACCCCTCCACTTT.